Sequencing of this T cell receptor beta chain was carried out in a study of OX40 agonist ivuxolimab in advanced cancers. Between the trimmed V and J ends, which lost 1 base and 2 bases, there was a span of 9 bases. CDR1 is SGHRS, CDR2 YFSETQ, per germline. The CDR3 has 15 amino acids. Sequencing used immunoSEQ multiplex PCR; TCRdb keeps in-frame clones, though not all of them. The sample gives 55,000 to 70,000 clones, 83% of which show up once; roughly 1.4% is in the top ten. The source material was CD4+ or CD8+ T cells sorted from blood, sampled in a trial of the OX40 agonist ivuxolimab. The TCR comes from an adult with an advanced solid tumor such as melanoma, head and neck, liver or kidney cancer. The gene calls are TRBV5-1 and TRBJ2-2, with D possibly TRBD1 on 6 matching bases. In nucleotides, the CDR3 is TGCGCCAGCAGCTTGAGGGACATTAACACCGGGGAGCTGTTTTTT. Protein: CASSLRDINTGELFF.